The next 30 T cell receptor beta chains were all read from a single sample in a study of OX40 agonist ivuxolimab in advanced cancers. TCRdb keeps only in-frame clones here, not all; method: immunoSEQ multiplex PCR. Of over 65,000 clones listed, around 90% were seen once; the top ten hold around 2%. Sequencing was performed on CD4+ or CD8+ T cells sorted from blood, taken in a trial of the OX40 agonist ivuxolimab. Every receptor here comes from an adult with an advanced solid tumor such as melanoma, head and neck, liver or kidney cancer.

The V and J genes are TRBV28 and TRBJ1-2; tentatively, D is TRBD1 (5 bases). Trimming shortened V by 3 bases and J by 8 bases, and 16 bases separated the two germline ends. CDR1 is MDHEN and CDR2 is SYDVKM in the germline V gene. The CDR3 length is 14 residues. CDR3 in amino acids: CASSFPREEGGYTF. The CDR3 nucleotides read TGTGCCAGCAGTTTCCCCAGGGAGGAAGGCGGCTACACCTTC.

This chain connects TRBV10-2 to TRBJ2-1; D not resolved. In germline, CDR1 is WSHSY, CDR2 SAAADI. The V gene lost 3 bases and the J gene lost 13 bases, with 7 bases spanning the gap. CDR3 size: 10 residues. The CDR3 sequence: CASSESAQFF. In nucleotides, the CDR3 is TGCGCCAGCAGTGAATCCGCTCAGTTCTTC.

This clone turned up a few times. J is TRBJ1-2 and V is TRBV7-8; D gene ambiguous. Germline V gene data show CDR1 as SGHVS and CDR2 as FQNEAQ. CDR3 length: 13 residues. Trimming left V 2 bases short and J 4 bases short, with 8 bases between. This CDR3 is CASSLFSVYGYTF. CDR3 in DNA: TGTGCCAGCAGCTTATTCTCAGTCTATGGCTACACCTTC.

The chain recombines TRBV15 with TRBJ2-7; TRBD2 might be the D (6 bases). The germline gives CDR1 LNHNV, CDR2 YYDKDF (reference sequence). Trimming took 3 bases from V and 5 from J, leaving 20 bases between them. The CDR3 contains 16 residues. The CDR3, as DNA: TGTGCCACCAGCAGTGGACTTAACGGGCGCGGGGACGAGCAGTACTTC. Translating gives CATSSGLNGRGDEQYF. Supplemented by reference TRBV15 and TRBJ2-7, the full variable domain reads DAMVIQNPRYQVTQFGKPVTLSCSQTLNHNVMYWYQQKSSQAPKLLFHYYDKDFNNEADTPDNFQSRRPNTSFCFLDIRSPGLGDTAMYLCATSSGLNGRGDEQYFGPGTRLTVT.

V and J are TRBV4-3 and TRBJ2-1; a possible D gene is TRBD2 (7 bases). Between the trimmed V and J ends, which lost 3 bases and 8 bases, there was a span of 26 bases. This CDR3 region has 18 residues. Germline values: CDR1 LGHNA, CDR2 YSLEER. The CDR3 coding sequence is TGCGCCAGCAGCCACTCCCAGGGGCGGGGGCTCCTTCCGTATGAGCAGTTCTTC. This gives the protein CASSHSQGRGLLPYEQFF.

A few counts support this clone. For the CDR3, the DNA is TGTGCCAGCAGCTTAGGGGGGTACCGGGACACTGAAGCTTTCTTT. This sequence encodes CASSLGGYRDTEAFF. The chain has TRBV11-3 and TRBJ1-1; weak D call: TRBD1 (5 bases). CDR3 length: 15 residues. Germline-derived CDR1 and CDR2 are SGHNT and YENEEA. With 1 base removed from V and 3 bases from J, the gap between germline ends came to 12 bases.

The CDR3 region has the DNA TGTGCCGCCACGGACTTATTAGCGGGAGAATCAGATACGCAGTATTTT. Protein sequence: CAATDLLAGESDTQYF. This sequence joins TRBV10-3 and TRBJ2-3; 9 bases match TRBD2. CDR3 length: 16 residues. The ends lost 11 bases at V and 4 bases at J; junction bases unmatched: 16. CDR1 ENHRY and CDR2 SYGVKD come from the germline V gene.

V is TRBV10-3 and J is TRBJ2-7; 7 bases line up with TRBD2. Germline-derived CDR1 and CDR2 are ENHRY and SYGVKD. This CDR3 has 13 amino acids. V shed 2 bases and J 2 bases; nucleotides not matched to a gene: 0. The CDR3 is CAISEAGAYEQYF. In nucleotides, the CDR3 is TGTGCCATCAGTGAGGCGGGAGCCTACGAGCAGTACTTC.

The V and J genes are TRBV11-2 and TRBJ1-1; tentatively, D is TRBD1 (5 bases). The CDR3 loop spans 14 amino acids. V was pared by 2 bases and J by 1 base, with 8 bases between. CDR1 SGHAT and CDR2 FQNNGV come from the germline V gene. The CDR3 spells CASSLSGANTEAFF. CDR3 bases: TGTGCCAGCAGCTTATCCGGGGCGAACACTGAAGCTTTCTTT.

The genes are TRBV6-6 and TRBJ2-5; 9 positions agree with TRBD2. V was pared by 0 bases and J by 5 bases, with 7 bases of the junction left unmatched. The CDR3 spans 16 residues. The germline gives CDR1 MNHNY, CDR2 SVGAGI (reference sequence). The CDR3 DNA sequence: TGTGCCAGCAGTTACTCCCGGCTAGCGGGGCGGGAGACCCAGTACTTC. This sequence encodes CASSYSRLAGRETQYF.

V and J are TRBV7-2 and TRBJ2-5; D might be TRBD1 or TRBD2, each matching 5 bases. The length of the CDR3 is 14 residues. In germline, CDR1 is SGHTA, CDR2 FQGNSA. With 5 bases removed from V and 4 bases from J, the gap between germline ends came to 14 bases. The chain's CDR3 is CASSRPGDGETQYF. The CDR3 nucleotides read TGTGCCAGCAGCCGGCCTGGGGACGGAGAGACCCAGTACTTC.

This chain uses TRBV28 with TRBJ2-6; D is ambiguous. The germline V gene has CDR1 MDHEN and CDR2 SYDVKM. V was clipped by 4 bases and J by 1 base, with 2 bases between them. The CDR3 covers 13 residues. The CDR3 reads CASSSSGANVLTF. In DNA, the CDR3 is TGTGCCAGCAGTTCATCTGGGGCCAACGTCCTGACTTTC. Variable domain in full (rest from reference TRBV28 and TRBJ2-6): DVKVTQSSRYLVKRTGEKVFLECVQDMDHENMFWYRQDPGLGLRLIYFSYDVKMKEKGDIPEGYSVSREKKERFSLILESASTNQTSMYLCASSSSGANVLTFGAGSRLTVL.

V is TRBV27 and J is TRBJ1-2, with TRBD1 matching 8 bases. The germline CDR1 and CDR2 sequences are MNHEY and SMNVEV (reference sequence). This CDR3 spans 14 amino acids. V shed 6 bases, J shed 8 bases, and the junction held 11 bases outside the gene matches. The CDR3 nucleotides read TGTGCCAGCAGCTTGACAGGGGCTACCGGAGGCTACACCTTC. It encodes CASSLTGATGGYTF.

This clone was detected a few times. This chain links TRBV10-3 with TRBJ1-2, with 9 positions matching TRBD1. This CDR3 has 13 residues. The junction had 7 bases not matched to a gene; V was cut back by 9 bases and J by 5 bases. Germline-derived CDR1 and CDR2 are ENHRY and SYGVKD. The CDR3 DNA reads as TGTGCCATAAACCGGGACAGGGTATATGGCTACACCTTC. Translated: CAINRDRVYGYTF.

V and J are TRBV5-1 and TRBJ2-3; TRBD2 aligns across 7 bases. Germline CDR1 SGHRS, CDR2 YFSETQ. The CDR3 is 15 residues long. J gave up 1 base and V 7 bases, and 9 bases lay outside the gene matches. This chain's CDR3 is CASALDLAGTDTQYF. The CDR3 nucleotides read TGCGCCAGCGCGTTAGACCTAGCGGGCACAGATACGCAGTATTTT. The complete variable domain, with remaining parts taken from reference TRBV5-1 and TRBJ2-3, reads KAGVTQTPRYLIKTRGQQVTLSCSPISGHRSVSWYQQTPGQGLQFLFEYFSETQRNKGNFPGRFSGRQFSNSRSEMNVSTLELGDSALYLCASALDLAGTDTQYFGPGTRLTVL.

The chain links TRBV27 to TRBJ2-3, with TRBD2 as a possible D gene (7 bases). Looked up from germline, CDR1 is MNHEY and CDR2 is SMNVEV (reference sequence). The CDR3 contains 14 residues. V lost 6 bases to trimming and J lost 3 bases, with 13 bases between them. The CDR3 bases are TGTGCCAGCAGAGTTGCGGGGGCGACAGATACGCAGTATTTT. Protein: CASRVAGATDTQYF.

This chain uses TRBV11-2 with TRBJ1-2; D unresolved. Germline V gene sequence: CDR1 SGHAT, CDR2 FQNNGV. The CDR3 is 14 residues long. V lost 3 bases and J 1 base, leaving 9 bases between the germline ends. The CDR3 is CASSLGGGNYGYTF. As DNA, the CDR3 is TGTGCCAGCAGCTTGGGTGGCGGTAACTATGGCTACACCTTC.

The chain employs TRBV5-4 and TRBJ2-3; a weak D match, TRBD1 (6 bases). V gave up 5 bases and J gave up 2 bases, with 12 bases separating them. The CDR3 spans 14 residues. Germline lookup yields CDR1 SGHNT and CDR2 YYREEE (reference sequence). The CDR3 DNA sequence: TGTGCCAGCAGTTCAGACAGGTACACAGATACGCAGTATTTT. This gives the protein CASSSDRYTDTQYF. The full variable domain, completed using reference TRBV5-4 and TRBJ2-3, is ETGVTQSPTHLIKTRGQQVTLRCSSQSGHNTVSWYQQALGQGPQFIFQYYREEENGRGNFPPRFSGLQFPNYSSELNVNALELDDSALYLCASSSDRYTDTQYFGPGTRLTVL.

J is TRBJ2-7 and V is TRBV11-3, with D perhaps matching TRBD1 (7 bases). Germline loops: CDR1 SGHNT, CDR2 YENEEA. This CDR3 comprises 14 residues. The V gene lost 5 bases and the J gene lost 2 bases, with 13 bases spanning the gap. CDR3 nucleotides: TGTGCCAGCAGCGGGGGGACAGCGGCCTACGAGCAGTACTTC. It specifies CASSGGTAAYEQYF.

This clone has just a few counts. The CDR3 loop reads CATQDRANYGYTF. Written as DNA, the CDR3 is TGTGCCACCCAGGACAGGGCTAACTATGGCTACACCTTC. The V call is TRBV25-1, the J call TRBJ1-2; 8 bases map to TRBD1. Losses at the gene ends were 10 bases for V and 0 bases for J; bases not matched to a gene: 4. Germline assignment: CDR1 MGHDK and CDR2 SYGVNS. CDR3 length: 13 residues.

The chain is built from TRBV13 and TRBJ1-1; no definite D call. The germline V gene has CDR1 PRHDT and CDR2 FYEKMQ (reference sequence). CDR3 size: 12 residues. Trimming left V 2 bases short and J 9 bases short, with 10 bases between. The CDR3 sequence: CASSLSSSKAFF. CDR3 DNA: TGTGCCAGCAGCTTATCTTCCTCCAAAGCTTTCTTT.

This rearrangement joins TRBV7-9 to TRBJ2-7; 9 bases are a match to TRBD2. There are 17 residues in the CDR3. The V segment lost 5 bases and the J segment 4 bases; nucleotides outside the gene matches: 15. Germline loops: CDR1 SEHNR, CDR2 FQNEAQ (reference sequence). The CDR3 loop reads CASSLYLGSGSGYEQYF. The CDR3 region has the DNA TGTGCCAGCAGCCTATACCTGGGTAGCGGGAGTGGGTACGAGCAGTACTTC.

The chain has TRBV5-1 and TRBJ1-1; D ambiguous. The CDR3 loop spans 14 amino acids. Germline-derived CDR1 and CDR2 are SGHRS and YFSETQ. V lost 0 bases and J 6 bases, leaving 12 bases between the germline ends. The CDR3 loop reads CASSLGLIEAEAFF. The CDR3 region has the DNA TGCGCCAGCAGCTTGGGCCTAATCGAGGCTGAAGCTTTCTTT.

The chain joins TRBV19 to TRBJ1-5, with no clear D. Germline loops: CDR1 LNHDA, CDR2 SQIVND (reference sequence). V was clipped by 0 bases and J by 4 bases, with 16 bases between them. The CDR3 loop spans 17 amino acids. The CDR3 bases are TGTGCCAGTAGTATAGACGACTCTAAAGCGGGAAATCAGCCCCAGCATTTT. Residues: CASSIDDSKAGNQPQHF.

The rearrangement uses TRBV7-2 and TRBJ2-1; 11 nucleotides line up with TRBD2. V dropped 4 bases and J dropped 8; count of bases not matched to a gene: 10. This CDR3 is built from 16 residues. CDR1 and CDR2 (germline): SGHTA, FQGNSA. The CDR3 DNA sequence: TGTGCCAGCAGCTCAGCCGGGACTAGCGGCTGGGATGAGCAGTTCTTC. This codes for CASSSAGTSGWDEQFF.

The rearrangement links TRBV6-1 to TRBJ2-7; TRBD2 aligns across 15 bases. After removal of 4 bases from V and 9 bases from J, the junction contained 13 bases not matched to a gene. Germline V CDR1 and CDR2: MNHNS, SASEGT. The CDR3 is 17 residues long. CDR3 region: CASSATLGLAGGGLQYF. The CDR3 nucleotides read TGTGCCAGCAGTGCCACCTTGGGACTAGCGGGAGGAGGACTGCAGTACTTC.

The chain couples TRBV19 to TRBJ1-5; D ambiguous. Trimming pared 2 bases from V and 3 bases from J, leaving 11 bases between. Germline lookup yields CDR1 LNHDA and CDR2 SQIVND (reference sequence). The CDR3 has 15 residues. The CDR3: CASSIRGSSNQPQHF. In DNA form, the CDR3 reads TGTGCCAGTAGTATACGGGGTTCCTCCAATCAGCCCCAGCATTTT.

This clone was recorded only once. The CDR3: CASSQGLTYEQYF. In DNA form, the CDR3 reads TGTGCCAGCAGCCAGGGTCTTACCTACGAGCAGTACTTC. The J gene is TRBJ2-7, the V gene TRBV14; no reliable D call. CDR3 length: 13 amino acids. Trimming took 3 bases from V and 2 from J, leaving 8 bases between them. CDR1 SGHDN and CDR2 FVKESK come from the germline V gene.

CDR3: CASSQRADYEQYF. The CDR3 DNA is TGTGCCAGCAGCCAGAGGGCCGACTACGAGCAGTACTTC. V usage is TRBV16 and J usage is TRBJ2-7, with a tentative D call TRBD2 (5 bases). CDR1 and CDR2 from the germline V gene are KGHSY and FQNENV. With 3 bases removed from V and 3 bases from J, the gap between germline ends came to 9 bases. CDR3 length equals 13 residues.

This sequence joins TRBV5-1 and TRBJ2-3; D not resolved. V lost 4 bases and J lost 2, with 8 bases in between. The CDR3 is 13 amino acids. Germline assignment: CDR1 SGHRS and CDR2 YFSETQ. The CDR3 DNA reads TGCGCCAGCAGCATCGACGACACAGATACGCAGTATTTT. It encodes CASSIDDTDTQYF.